This T cell receptor (beta chain) was sequenced in a study of shared clonotypes between healthy human individuals. This CDR3 contains 14 residues. Trimming cost V 5 bases and J 7 bases, with 17 bases left between them. The germline CDR1 and CDR2 sequences are MDHEN and SYDVKM. Study-wide results and limits: Estimated richness was generally greater in naive than memory subsets.

Adult donors, all healthy and HIV-negative, had no recent acute infections or vaccinations. In the CD4+ fraction, cells were divided into CD45RA+ naive and CD45RA-negative memory subsets. Concerning this clone itself: Its specificity is not known.

Every subset's genomic DNA went evenly onto several immunoSEQ plates. Clones were read by immunoSEQ multiplex PCR, and TCRdb kept only the in-frame ones, dropping some. Here the sample spans roughly 640,000 clones, around 97% being singletons. This receptor was obtained from a woman under 40 in good health. The specimen sequenced was naive CD4+ T cells sorted from blood. Subset defined: CD45RA+ positively selected. The chain links TRBV28 to TRBJ1-1, with TRBD1 as a possible D gene (5 bases). CDR3 DNA sequence: TGTGCCAGCAGTCCCGGGGCATGGCTTGGTGAAGCTTTCTTT. Protein sequence: CASSPGAWLGEAFF.